The clone carrying this TCR beta chain has at least ten counts. Its antigen is undetermined. The entry originates in a study of blood T cells in healthy people across ages. Together with a sample-barcoded 5' primer, a J-beta primer mix was included in a second PCR lasting roughly 6 to 12 cycles. Each single sample gave us at least 3 million CDR3-containing paired-end reads. Each CDR3 protein gets one entry after TCRdb re-called the 5' RACE reads with MiXCR. The repertoire has 650,000 to 800,000 distinct CDR3 sequences, approximately 52% of them found once; the top ten carry roughly 13%. The CDR3 has 12 residues. Per individual sample, total RNA of at least 5 micrograms was extracted. Study observations and caveats: Shifts in expanded clonotypes may have been confounded by donor CMV status, which was unknown. Long-lived donors had more naive CD4+ cells and higher diversity than aged donors.

This receptor was obtained from a woman older than 75 in good health. J is TRBJ1-1 and V is TRBV21-1. TRBV21-1 is recorded as a pseudogene. Sequencing was performed on blood. In DNA, the CDR3 is TGTGCCAGCACGTCGAAAACAGCCGAAGCTTTCTTT. It specifies CASTSKTAEAFF.